These T cell receptor beta chains were read from a single sample in a study of cytomegalovirus exposure and HLA in healthy donors. The protocol was immunoSEQ multiplex PCR, while the TCRdb copy is restricted to in-frame clones and leaves out a portion. The data contain around 150,000 clones, 76% of them seen just once; the ten biggest clones take up about 1.8%. Sequences were obtained from PBMCs. Source of these receptors: a female donor in good health and CMV-seropositive. Both conserved end residues are part of each CDR3.

len: 19
j_gene: TRBJ2-1
v_gene: TRBV11-2
CDR3aa: CASSSYFSSGTASYNEQFF

len: 14
j_gene: TRBJ2-5
v_gene: TRBV2
CDR3aa: CASSESRGGETQYF

len: 15
j_gene: TRBJ1-1
v_gene: TRBV14
CDR3aa: CASSQLGQRNTEAFF

len: 15
j_gene: TRBJ2-2
v_gene: TRBV19
CDR3aa: CATRFVAGDTGELFF

len: 14
j_gene: TRBJ2-7
v_gene: TRBV7-8
CDR3aa: CASSLSLAGGQMYF

len: 14
j_gene: TRBJ2-3
v_gene: TRBV5-1
CDR3aa: CASSIGGSTDTQYF

len: 16
j_gene: TRBJ2-4
v_gene: TRBV21-1
CDR3aa: CASSTRLAGYKNIQYF

len: 15
j_gene: TRBJ2-7
v_gene: TRBV7-3
CDR3aa: CASSAGLAATHEQYF

len: 18
j_gene: TRBJ2-2
v_gene: TRBV9
CDR3aa: CASSVAGQGWANTGELFF

len: 14
j_gene: TRBJ2-2
v_gene: TRBV10-3
CDR3aa: CAIAPSGTSGELFF

len: 13
j_gene: TRBJ1-1
v_gene: TRBV11-2
CDR3aa: CASSGRVNTEAFF

len: 11
j_gene: TRBJ2-5
v_gene: TRBV11-2
CDR3aa: CASSRGETQYF

len: 12
j_gene: TRBJ2-1
v_gene: TRBV7-6
CDR3aa: CASSSLGGEQFF

len: 14
j_gene: TRBJ2-7
v_gene: TRBV19
CDR3aa: CASQAAQGGYEQYF

len: 14
j_gene: TRBJ1-4
v_gene: TRBV5-4
CDR3aa: CASSPSGGDTKLFF

len: 15
j_gene: TRBJ1-6
v_gene: TRBV6-5
CDR3aa: CASSLGGSYNSPLHF

len: 15
j_gene: TRBJ1-2
v_gene: TRBV4-1
CDR3aa: CASSQIPRGGYGYTF

len: 13
j_gene: TRBJ2-3
v_gene: TRBV5-1
CDR3aa: CASRVTSADTQYF

len: 14
j_gene: TRBJ2-4
v_gene: TRBV5-5
CDR3aa: CASSLNSGKNIQYF

len: 15
j_gene: TRBJ2-5
v_gene: TRBV4-1
CDR3aa: CASSQDSRGQETQYF

len: 17
j_gene: TRBJ2-7
v_gene: TRBV9
CDR3aa: CASSVVCSGAAGHEQYF

len: 16
j_gene: TRBJ2-1
v_gene: TRBV7-9
CDR3aa: CASSFSSAGRQFEQFF

len: 14
j_gene: TRBJ2-5
v_gene: TRBV5-4
CDR3aa: CASSLEGRGETQYF

len: 20
j_gene: TRBJ1-4
v_gene: TRBV4-1
CDR3aa: CASSQVRPGQGGSANEKLFF

len: 15
j_gene: TRBJ2-7
v_gene: TRBV5-1
CDR3aa: CASSLMDRATYEQYF

len: 14
j_gene: TRBJ1-1
v_gene: TRBV10-1
CDR3aa: CASSENRGYGEAFF

len: 14
j_gene: TRBJ1-5
v_gene: TRBV6-5
CDR3aa: CASRRTGRNQPQHF

len: 16
j_gene: TRBJ2-5
v_gene: TRBV7-9
CDR3aa: CASSPNGAGGRETQYF

len: 15
j_gene: TRBJ2-3
v_gene: TRBV5-1
CDR3aa: CASGLYGQPTDTQYF

len: 15
j_gene: TRBJ2-2
v_gene: TRBV27
CDR3aa: CASNRQGGNTGELFF

len: 13
j_gene: TRBJ1-6
v_gene: TRBV30
CDR3aa: CAWSLTGDSPLHF

len: 12
j_gene: TRBJ2-5
v_gene: TRBV2
CDR3aa: CASWRVEKTQYF

len: 14
j_gene: TRBJ1-2
v_gene: TRBV21-1
CDR3aa: CALSGGGRDYGYTF

len: 17
j_gene: TRBJ2-1
v_gene: TRBV5-4
CDR3aa: CASSFPLLAGDGNEQFF

len: 16
j_gene: TRBJ2-3
v_gene: TRBV15
CDR3aa: CATSRRPGQPGDTQYF

len: 13
j_gene: TRBJ2-1
v_gene: TRBV30
CDR3aa: CASGLAGVGEQFF

len: 11
j_gene: TRBJ2-5
v_gene: TRBV6-5
CDR3aa: CASSYGEAQYF

len: 15
j_gene: TRBJ2-5
v_gene: TRBV9
CDR3aa: CASSWSGHSQETQYF

len: 16
j_gene: TRBJ2-1
v_gene: TRBV7-6
CDR3aa: CASSSRVKSSYNEQFF

len: 15
j_gene: TRBJ2-3
v_gene: TRBV5-6
CDR3aa: CASSSRGRVTDTQYF

len: 15
j_gene: TRBJ2-7
v_gene: TRBV7-6
CDR3aa: CASSLALGRRYEQYF

len: 14
j_gene: TRBJ1-2
v_gene: TRBV5-1
CDR3aa: CASSTGDGYYGYTF

len: 16
j_gene: TRBJ2-3
v_gene: TRBV9
CDR3aa: CASSGQGSGYTDTQYF

len: 13
j_gene: TRBJ1-2
v_gene: TRBV19
CDR3aa: CASSIDRNYGYTF

len: 15
j_gene: TRBJ1-6
v_gene: TRBV4-2
CDR3aa: CASSQTQTYNSPLHF

len: 15
j_gene: TRBJ2-1
v_gene: TRBV6-1
CDR3aa: CASSEWGRGLGEQFF

len: 16
j_gene: TRBJ2-1
v_gene: TRBV19
CDR3aa: CASTLGAGGSYNEQFF

len: 17
j_gene: TRBJ1-2
v_gene: TRBV2
CDR3aa: CASSGDRAVSSNYGYTF

len: 14
j_gene: TRBJ2-1
v_gene: TRBV9
CDR3aa: CASSAWGLEGEQFF

len: 16
j_gene: TRBJ2-2
v_gene: TRBV4-1
CDR3aa: CASSPSRGKNTGELFF

len: 18
j_gene: TRBJ2-5
v_gene: TRBV4-1
CDR3aa: CASSQGKITGVGQETQYF

len: 16
j_gene: TRBJ2-1
v_gene: TRBV5-1
CDR3aa: CASSPSLAGVSNEQFF